A single sample gave rise to the 17 T cell receptor beta chains below, sequenced in a study of T cell changes during pregnancy in multiple sclerosis. Using immunoSEQ multiplex PCR, the repertoire was profiled, and TCRdb retains in-frame clones only, with some absent. Of tens of thousands of clones in the sample, 70% to 90% were seen once. The sequencing used peripheral blood, collected in the first trimester of pregnancy. The receptors were gathered from a female donor in good health, enrolled as a control in a pregnancy study.

The V and J genes are TRBV28 and TRBJ2-7; D remains ambiguous. CDR3 length equals 13 residues. Looked up from germline, CDR1 is MDHEN and CDR2 is SYDVKM. With 7 bases removed from V and 6 bases from J, the gap between germline ends came to 16 bases. For the CDR3, the DNA is TGTGCCAGCAACTACCCCCTCCATCGCGAGCAGTACTTC. Protein: CASNYPLHREQYF.

This chain connects TRBV7-2 to TRBJ2-4; 7 bases are a match to TRBD1. This CDR3 contains 18 residues. V shed 5 bases and J 0 bases; nucleotides not matched to a gene: 13. CDR1 and CDR2 from the germline V gene are SGHTA and FQGNSA. In nucleotides, the CDR3 is TGTGCCAGCAGCCCCAGGGGGACCCCCGCTGTAGCCAAAAACATTCAGTACTTC. The encoded protein is CASSPRGTPAVAKNIQYF.

The chain uses TRBV18 and TRBJ2-1, with a possible D match to TRBD1 (6 bases). Germline CDR1 is KGHSH and CDR2 is LQKENI. CDR3 length: 16 residues. The V end lost 3 bases, the J end lost 0 bases, and 12 bases lay between the germline ends. The CDR3 region is CASSPIGTRSYNEQFF. CDR3 nucleotide sequence: TGTGCCAGCTCACCGATTGGGACACGCTCCTACAATGAGCAGTTCTTC.

The chain carries TRBV18 and TRBJ2-3; D is perhaps TRBD2 (6 bases). The V end lost 10 bases, the J end lost 2 bases, and 16 bases lay between the germline ends. This CDR3 is built from 14 residues. Germline values: CDR1 KGHSH, CDR2 LQKENI. CDR3 sequence: CATTPRRDTDTQYF. As DNA, the CDR3 is TGTGCCACCACTCCCCGGAGGGACACAGATACGCAGTATTTT. Filled out from reference TRBV18 and TRBJ2-3, the complete variable domain reads NAGVMQNPRHLVRRRGQEARLRCSPMKGHSHVYWYRQLPEEGLKFMVYLQKENIIDESGMPKERFSAEFPKEGPSILRIQQVVRGDSAAYFCATTPRRDTDTQYFGPGTRLTVL.

V and J are TRBV28 and TRBJ1-6; D remains ambiguous. The CDR3 is 12 residues long. V dropped 4 bases and J dropped 10 bases, with 8 bases sitting between them. The germline gives CDR1 MDHEN, CDR2 SYDVKM. CDR3 residues: CASSWPLSPLHF. CDR3 nucleotide sequence: TGTGCCAGCAGTTGGCCCCTGTCACCCCTCCACTTT.

This clone was recorded a few times. The J gene is TRBJ1-2, the V gene TRBV28, with 7 bases fitting TRBD1. Unmatched junction bases numbered 16, after V lost 6 bases and J lost 3 bases. The CDR3 covers 17 residues. The germline V gene encodes CDR1 MDHEN and CDR2 SYDVKM. CDR3 nucleotides: TGTGCCAGCAGACCTGGAACCCTGACAGGGCCCTACTATGGCTACACCTTC. Its protein is CASRPGTLTGPYYGYTF.

This chain links TRBV5-1 with TRBJ1-1; 7 nucleotides line up with TRBD1. The CDR3 contains 14 residues. In germline, CDR1 is SGHRS, CDR2 YFSETQ. The junction had 7 bases not matched to a gene; V was cut back by 7 bases and J by 1 base. The CDR3 DNA reads TGCGCCAGCTCCCGGACAGGCGAGAACACTGAAGCTTTCTTT. Translated, it gives CASSRTGENTEAFF. Full variable domain (outside the CDR3, taken from reference TRBV5-1 and TRBJ1-1): KAGVTQTPRYLIKTRGQQVTLSCSPISGHRSVSWYQQTPGQGLQFLFEYFSETQRNKGNFPGRFSGRQFSNSRSEMNVSTLELGDSALYLCASSRTGENTEAFFGQGTRLTVV.

The genes are TRBV6-5 and TRBJ2-4, with a possible D match to TRBD1 (6 bases). This CDR3 contains 15 residues. The germline V and J ends were trimmed by 5 bases and 3 bases, with 14 bases remaining between them. Per germline, CDR1 MNHEY and CDR2 SVGAGI. The CDR3 reads CASSNHRESKNIQYF. The CDR3 region has the DNA TGTGCCAGCAGTAACCACAGGGAAAGCAAAAACATTCAGTACTTC.

This chain uses TRBV6-5 with TRBJ1-5; 10 nucleotides align to TRBD1. V was pared by 4 bases and J by 7 bases, with 7 bases of the junction left unmatched. This CDR3 has 15 residues. CDR1 MNHEY and CDR2 SVGAGI come from the germline V gene. In DNA, the CDR3 is TGTGCCAGCAGTTCAAGACAGGGGGCTAGGCAGCCCCAGCATTTT. As protein: CASSSRQGARQPQHF.

The rearrangement uses TRBV12-5 and TRBJ1-2, with 9 positions matching TRBD1. V lost 3 bases and J lost 1; bases outside the gene matches: 12. There are 18 residues in the CDR3. Germline CDR1 reads LGHNT; CDR2 reads FRNRAP. The CDR3 is CASGFQGTGGEYNYGYTF. CDR3 in DNA: TGTGCTAGTGGTTTCCAAGGTACAGGGGGCGAATATAACTATGGCTACACCTTC.

This clone turned up a few times. J is TRBJ2-7 and V is TRBV19; 10 nucleotides line up with TRBD1. This CDR3 spans 13 amino acids. Germline V gives CDR1 LNHDA, CDR2 SQIVND (reference sequence). The V and J ends lost 6 bases and 3 bases, in that order; junction bases with no gene match: 2. CDR3 DNA sequence: TGTGCCAGTAGGGGGGACAGGGGCTACGAGCAGTACTTC. This sequence encodes CASRGDRGYEQYF.

In this sample, this clone turned up once. The CDR3 DNA follows: TGCGCCAGCAGCCCCAGAGGGCGGACCGGGGAGCTGTTTTTT. Translated, it gives CASSPRGRTGELFF. This chain uses TRBV4-1 with TRBJ2-2; D is perhaps TRBD2 (5 bases). Trimming shortened V by 4 bases and J by 5 bases, and 11 bases separated the two germline ends. Per germline, CDR1 MGHRA and CDR2 YSYEKL. The CDR3 sequence is 14 residues long.

The chain is built from TRBV2 and TRBJ2-1; 13 nucleotides line up with TRBD2. Germline CDR1 and CDR2: SNHLY and FYNNEI. This CDR3 comprises 16 residues. Trimming at V came to 4 bases and at J to 7 bases, leaving 7 bases not matched to a gene. This chain's CDR3 is CASSVTSGGAMNEQFF. CDR3 DNA sequence: TGTGCCAGCAGTGTAACTAGCGGGGGGGCGATGAATGAGCAGTTCTTC.

The chain employs TRBV18 and TRBJ1-2; tentative D call: TRBD1 (5 bases). The CDR3 loop spans 17 amino acids. V lost 3 bases and J lost 4, with 21 bases in between. CDR1 is KGHSH and CDR2 is LQKENI in the germline V gene. The CDR3: CASSPSTQGGEIYGYTF. As DNA, the CDR3 is TGTGCCAGCTCACCTTCTACTCAGGGAGGCGAGATCTATGGCTACACCTTC.

The chain couples TRBV5-4 to TRBJ2-7, with D tentatively TRBD1 (6 bases). V shed 4 bases and J shed 0 bases, with 17 bases lying between them. This CDR3 is built from 16 residues. The germline V gene has CDR1 SGHNT and CDR2 YYREEE (reference sequence). CDR3 DNA sequence: TGTGCCAGCAGCAGCGCCGTACAGGGAATCTCCTACGAGCAGTACTTC. Its translation is CASSSAVQGISYEQYF.

The chain employs TRBV19 and TRBJ2-7; no reliable D call. CDR1 is LNHDA and CDR2 is SQIVND in the germline V gene (reference sequence). V dropped 7 bases and J dropped 0 bases, with 13 bases sitting between them. CDR3 size: 14 residues. CDR3 in DNA: TGTGCCAGTACCTCCACCTATAGCTCCTACGAGCAGTACTTC. As protein: CASTSTYSSYEQYF. Combining the CDR3 with reference TRBV19 and TRBJ2-7 gives the whole variable domain DGGITQSPKYLFRKEGQNVTLSCEQNLNHDAMYWYRQDPGQGLRLIYYSQIVNDFQKGDIAEGYSVSREKKESFPLTVTSAQKNPTAFYLCASTSTYSSYEQYFGPGTRLTVT.

V usage is TRBV5-4 and J usage is TRBJ1-2, with 7 bases identical to TRBD1. J lost 0 bases, V lost 2 bases, and 4 bases had no gene match. The CDR3 has 15 amino acids. CDR1 and CDR2 (germline): SGHNT, YYREEE (reference sequence). The CDR3 region has the DNA TGTGCCAGCAGCTTCGAGACAGGGACTAACTATGGCTACACCTTC. It is translated as CASSFETGTNYGYTF.